The next 25 T cell receptor beta chains were all read from a single sample in a study of CD8+ T cells in alopecia areata. RNA was isolated and reverse transcribed to cDNA, the sequencing template. Generated by immunoSEQ multiplex PCR, the TCRdb table keeps only in-frame clones and is missing some. Of 200,000 to 250,000 clones listed, about three fifths are singletons. Source: CD4+ T cells sorted from blood, taken at week 0. The receptor set was obtained from a human donor with alopecia areata.

In this sample, this clone turned up a few times. The chain carries TRBV18 and TRBJ2-3; 7 bases match TRBD2. J was trimmed by 2 bases and V by 2 bases; bases with no gene match: 1. The CDR3 is 14 amino acids. Germline values: CDR1 KGHSH, CDR2 LQKENI. The CDR3 region has the DNA TGTGCCAGCTCACCAGAGCGGGACACAGATACGCAGTATTTT. It is translated as CASSPERDTDTQYF.

V is TRBV15 and J is TRBJ2-6; the D gene is possibly TRBD1 (5 bases). Germline CDR1 reads LNHNV; CDR2 reads YYDKDF (reference sequence). The CDR3 totals 18 residues. V lost 1 base to trimming and J lost 0 bases, with 13 bases between them. The CDR3 loop reads CATSRGVRQSSGANVLTF. In DNA, the CDR3 is TGTGCCACCAGCAGAGGAGTAAGACAGAGCTCTGGGGCCAACGTCCTGACTTTC.

Only a few counts were recorded for this clone. The V and J genes are TRBV29-1 and TRBJ2-1; 7 positions agree with TRBD2. The CDR3 totals 14 residues. CDR1 and CDR2 from the germline V gene are SQVTM and ANQGSEA. J gave up 3 bases and V 4 bases, and 6 bases lay outside the gene matches. The CDR3, as DNA: TGCAGCGTTGTGGTGAGGGAGGGCTACAATGAGCAGTTCTTC. It codes for CSVVVREGYNEQFF.

V is TRBV6-5 and J is TRBJ2-1, with D tentatively TRBD2 (6 bases). CDR3 size: 15 residues. Trimming removed 4 bases at V and 4 bases at J, with 14 bases between. Germline V lookup: CDR1 MNHEY, CDR2 SVGAGI. As DNA, the CDR3 is TGTGCCAGCAGTTCTAGCGCGGCTAAATACAATGAGCAGTTCTTC. Translated, it gives CASSSSAAKYNEQFF.

V usage is TRBV9 and J usage is TRBJ1-1; D is undetermined. V was trimmed by 4 bases and J by 1 base, leaving 5 bases between them. Germline-derived CDR1 and CDR2 are SGDLS and YYNGEE. The CDR3 covers 12 residues. The DNA for the CDR3 is TGTGCCAGCAGCCCCAGGAACACTGAAGCTTTCTTT. This sequence encodes CASSPRNTEAFF.

The V gene is TRBV11-2, the J gene TRBJ1-1; no reliable D call. Deletions cut 0 bases from V and 5 bases from J, with 10 bases between. From germline, CDR1 is SGHAT and CDR2 FQNNGV. The CDR3 covers 14 residues. In DNA form, the CDR3 reads TGTGCCAGCAGCTTAGATGGGCCAGCGACTGAAGCTTTCTTT. This sequence encodes CASSLDGPATEAFF. The variable domain in full, completed from reference TRBV11-2 and TRBJ1-1, reads EAGVAQSPRYKIIEKRQSVAFWCNPISGHATLYWYQQILGQGPKLLIQFQNNGVVDDSQLPKDRFSAERLKGVDSTLKIQPAKLEDSAVYLCASSLDGPATEAFFGQGTRLTVV.

The CDR3 DNA follows: TGTGCCAGCAGTGAATGGAACAGGGACAATCAGCCCCAGCATTTT. Its translation is CASSEWNRDNQPQHF. The rearrangement links TRBV6-1 to TRBJ1-5; tentatively, D is TRBD1 (6 bases). V shed 2 bases and J shed 3 bases, with 11 bases lying between them. Germline CDR1 reads MNHNS; CDR2 reads SASEGT. The CDR3 has 15 amino acids.

The chain recombines TRBV7-2 with TRBJ1-4, with D maybe TRBD1 (6 bases). Trimming cost V 2 bases and J 4 bases, with 11 bases left between them. The CDR3 loop spans 15 amino acids. From germline, CDR1 is SGHTA and CDR2 FQGNSA. This CDR3 is CASSLIRGRNEKLFF. DNA of the CDR3: TGTGCCAGCAGCTTAATCAGGGGCCGTAATGAAAAACTGTTTTTT.

This chain connects TRBV2 to TRBJ1-5; D ambiguous. The CDR3 consists of 11 residues. V lost 6 bases and J 4 bases, leaving 4 bases between the germline ends. CDR1 SNHLY and CDR2 FYNNEI come from the germline V gene. DNA for the CDR3: TGTGCCAGCAGGGAAAATCAGCCCCAGCATTTT. Protein sequence: CASRENQPQHF.

This clone was detected a few times. J is TRBJ2-3 and V is TRBV7-9; D is perhaps TRBD1 or TRBD2 (5 bases each). The CDR3 is 13 residues long. Germline values: CDR1 SEHNR, CDR2 FQNEAQ (reference sequence). V was clipped by 2 bases and J by 4 bases, with 7 bases between them. CDR3 nucleotides: TGTGCCAGCAGCTTATTGGGACCAGATACGCAGTATTTT. As protein: CASSLLGPDTQYF.

V gene TRBV5-1 combines with J gene TRBJ2-3; D may be TRBD1 (6 bases). The ends were cut back, 0 bases at V and 0 bases at J, with 17 bases in the middle. Looked up from germline, CDR1 is SGHRS and CDR2 is YFSETQ. The CDR3 consists of 18 residues. The CDR3 spells CASSLAPPGTTSTDTQYF. CDR3 DNA: TGCGCCAGCAGCTTGGCCCCTCCCGGGACAACTAGCACAGATACGCAGTATTTT.

J is TRBJ1-2 and V is TRBV6-5; 10 nucleotides align to TRBD1. The CDR3 spans 14 residues. Losses at the gene ends were 2 bases for V and 6 bases for J; bases not matched to a gene: 3. Germline lookup yields CDR1 MNHEY and CDR2 SVGAGI. The CDR3, as DNA: TGTGCCAGCAGTTACGACAGGGGGCTTGATGGCTACACCTTC. Its translation is CASSYDRGLDGYTF.

This clone was picked up a small number of times. The rearrangement joins TRBV6-5 to TRBJ2-3, with unresolved D. In germline, CDR1 is MNHEY, CDR2 SVGAGI. The germline V and J ends were trimmed by 2 bases and 1 base, with 4 bases remaining between them. The length of the CDR3 is 13 residues. CDR3 sequence reads: CASSYDGTDTQYF. CDR3 bases: TGTGCCAGCAGTTACGATGGCACAGATACGCAGTATTTT.

V usage is TRBV29-1 and J usage is TRBJ2-7; D may be TRBD1 (5 bases). The V and J ends lost 3 bases and 0 bases respectively, with 9 bases between them. Germline V lookup: CDR1 SQVTM, CDR2 ANQGSEA. The CDR3 totals 13 residues. The CDR3 reads CSVERDSSYEQYF. The CDR3 DNA sequence: TGCAGCGTTGAGAGAGACAGCTCCTACGAGCAGTACTTC.

The chain recombines TRBV29-1 with TRBJ2-4; D is perhaps TRBD1 (6 bases). The germline V gene encodes CDR1 SQVTM and CDR2 ANQGSEA. The CDR3 is 13 amino acids. CDR3 in amino acids: CSVIPGHLNIQYF. CDR3 nucleotide sequence: TGCAGTGTCATACCGGGACACCTGAACATTCAGTACTTC.

This clone was seen a few times. The chain uses TRBV18 and TRBJ2-2; TRBD1 is a possible D gene (5 bases). Germline-derived CDR1 and CDR2 are KGHSH and LQKENI. The CDR3 is 16 amino acids. V lost 0 bases and J 5 bases, leaving 13 bases between the germline ends. The DNA of the CDR3 is TGTGCCAGCTCACCACCGACAGCTATAGGAACCGGGGAGCTGTTTTTT. It yields the protein CASSPPTAIGTGELFF. Full variable domain (rest looked up from reference TRBV18 and TRBJ2-2): NAGVMQNPRHLVRRRGQEARLRCSPMKGHSHVYWYRQLPEEGLKFMVYLQKENIIDESGMPKERFSAEFPKEGPSILRIQQVVRGDSAAYFCASSPPTAIGTGELFFGEGSRLTVL.

V and J are TRBV30 and TRBJ2-5, with D hard to call. Looked up from germline, CDR1 is GTSNPN and CDR2 is SVGIG (reference sequence). V was cut by 0 bases and J by 1 base, with 9 bases left in between. The CDR3 extends over 14 amino acids. The CDR3 nucleotides are TGTGCCTGGAGTGTACTTTCTTTCCAAGAGACCCAGTACTTC. Its protein product is CAWSVLSFQETQYF.

This clone is a singleton in its sample. V gene TRBV5-6 combines with J gene TRBJ2-1; D uncertain. Germline loops: CDR1 SGHDT, CDR2 YYEEEE. The germline V and J ends were trimmed by 0 bases and 7 bases, with 8 bases remaining between them. The CDR3 contains 13 residues. CDR3 protein: CASSLGLVNEQFF. The CDR3 DNA reads TGTGCCAGCAGCTTGGGACTCGTTAATGAGCAGTTCTTC.

V usage is TRBV7-8 and J usage is TRBJ2-3, with D perhaps given as TRBD1 or TRBD2 (5 bases each). In germline, CDR1 is SGHVS, CDR2 FQNEAQ. The CDR3 is made up of 14 amino acids. Trimming cost V 5 bases and J 6 bases, with 15 bases left between them. The CDR3, as DNA: TGTGCCAGCAGCACTCGGGGCAAGCGGGATACGCAGTATTTT. Encoded protein: CASSTRGKRDTQYF.

The chain links TRBV30 to TRBJ2-7; weak D call: TRBD1 (6 bases). The V gene lost 2 bases and the J gene lost 2 bases, with 7 bases spanning the gap. Germline lookup yields CDR1 GTSNPN and CDR2 SVGIG (reference sequence). The CDR3 sequence is 12 residues long. CDR3 nucleotides: TGTGCCTGGAGTAGGGACACCTACGAGCAGTACTTC. Translation: CAWSRDTYEQYF.

The chain links TRBV7-2 to TRBJ2-4, with D possibly called TRBD1 or TRBD2 (5 bases each). Germline V CDR1 and CDR2: SGHTA, FQGNSA. This CDR3 is 16 amino acids long. Trimming pared 1 base from V and 6 bases from J, leaving 16 bases between. The CDR3, as DNA: TGTGCCAGCAGCTTAGGGGGGAACAGACAAGGAAACATTCAGTACTTC. It codes for CASSLGGNRQGNIQYF.

CDR3 nucleotide sequence: TGCGCCAGCAGCTGGCAGGACGACTACTACGAGCAGTACTTC. Amino acids: CASSWQDDYYEQYF. The rearrangement joins TRBV5-1 to TRBJ2-7, with D perhaps TRBD2 (5 bases). CDR3 length equals 14 residues. Trimming cost V 3 bases and J 3 bases, with 13 bases left between them. Germline CDR1 is SGHRS and CDR2 is YFSETQ.

The J gene is TRBJ2-3, the V gene TRBV10-3, with 7 bases identical to TRBD1. The germline V gene encodes CDR1 ENHRY and CDR2 SYGVKD. J was trimmed by 3 bases and V by 6 bases; bases with no gene match: 6. The CDR3 is made up of 14 amino acids. The CDR3 DNA sequence: TGTGCCATCAGGAGGGAACAGGGGACAGATACGCAGTATTTT. It translates to CAIRREQGTDTQYF.

The chain is built from TRBV4-1 and TRBJ2-7; D gene uncertain. This CDR3 has 14 residues. Between the trimmed V and J ends, which lost 2 bases and 1 base, there was a span of 9 bases. In germline, CDR1 is MGHRA, CDR2 YSYEKL. The CDR3 bases are TGCGCCAGCAGCCAACTCGGGCAGTCCTACGAGCAGTACTTC. Its translation: CASSQLGQSYEQYF.

This sequence joins TRBV5-1 and TRBJ1-2; 7 bases align to TRBD1. The germline V gene has CDR1 SGHRS and CDR2 YFSETQ. V was clipped by 6 bases and J by 0 bases; unmatched bases: 8. The CDR3 runs 15 residues. For the CDR3, the DNA is TGCGCCAGCAAGCTTGGGGACAGAGCTAACTATGGCTACACCTTC. Protein: CASKLGDRANYGYTF.